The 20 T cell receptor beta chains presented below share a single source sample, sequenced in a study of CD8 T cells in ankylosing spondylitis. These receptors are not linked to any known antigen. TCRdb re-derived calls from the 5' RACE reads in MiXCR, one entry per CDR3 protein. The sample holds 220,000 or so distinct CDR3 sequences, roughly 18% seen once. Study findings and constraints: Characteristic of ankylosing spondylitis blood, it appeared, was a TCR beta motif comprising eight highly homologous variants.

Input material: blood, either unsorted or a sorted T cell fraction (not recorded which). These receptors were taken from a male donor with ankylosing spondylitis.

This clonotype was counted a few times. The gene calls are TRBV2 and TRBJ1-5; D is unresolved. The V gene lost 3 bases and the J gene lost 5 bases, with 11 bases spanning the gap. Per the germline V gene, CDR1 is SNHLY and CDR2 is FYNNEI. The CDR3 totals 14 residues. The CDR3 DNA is TGTGCCAGCAGTGAGGGCGTTACTCATCAGCCCCAGCATTTT. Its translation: CASSEGVTHQPQHF.

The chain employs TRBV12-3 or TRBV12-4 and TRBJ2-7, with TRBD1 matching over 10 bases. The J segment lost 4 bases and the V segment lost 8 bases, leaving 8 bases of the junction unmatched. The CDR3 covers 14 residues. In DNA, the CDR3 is TGTGCCAGCTGCGAGGGACAGGGGACGTACGAGCAGTACTTC. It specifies CASCEGQGTYEQYF.

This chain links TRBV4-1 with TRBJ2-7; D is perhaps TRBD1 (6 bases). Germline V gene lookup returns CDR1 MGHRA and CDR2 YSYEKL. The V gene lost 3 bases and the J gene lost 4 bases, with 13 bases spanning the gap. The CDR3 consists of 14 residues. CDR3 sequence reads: CASSHPGHLYEQYF. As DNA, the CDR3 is TGCGCCAGCAGCCACCCGGGACACCTTTACGAGCAGTACTTC.

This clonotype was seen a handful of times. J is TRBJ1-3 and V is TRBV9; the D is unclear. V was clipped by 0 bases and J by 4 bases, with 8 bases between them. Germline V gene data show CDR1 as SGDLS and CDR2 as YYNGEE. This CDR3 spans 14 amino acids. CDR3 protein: CASSVDGFGNTIYF. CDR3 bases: TGTGCCAGCAGCGTAGACGGGTTCGGAAACACCATATATTTT.

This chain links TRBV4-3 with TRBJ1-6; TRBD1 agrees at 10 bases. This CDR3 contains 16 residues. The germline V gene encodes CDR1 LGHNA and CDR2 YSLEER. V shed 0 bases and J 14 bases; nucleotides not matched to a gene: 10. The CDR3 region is CASSQDLTGTGVTLHF. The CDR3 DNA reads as TGCGCCAGCAGCCAAGACCTTACCGGGACAGGGGTCACCCTCCACTTT.

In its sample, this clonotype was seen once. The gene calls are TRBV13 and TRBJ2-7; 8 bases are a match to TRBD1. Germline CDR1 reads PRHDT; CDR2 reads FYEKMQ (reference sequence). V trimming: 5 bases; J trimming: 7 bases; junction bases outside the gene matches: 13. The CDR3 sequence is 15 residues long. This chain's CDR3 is CASSRRAGGGWEQYF. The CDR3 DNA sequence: TGTGCCAGCAGCCGGAGGGCAGGGGGCGGTTGGGAGCAGTACTTC.

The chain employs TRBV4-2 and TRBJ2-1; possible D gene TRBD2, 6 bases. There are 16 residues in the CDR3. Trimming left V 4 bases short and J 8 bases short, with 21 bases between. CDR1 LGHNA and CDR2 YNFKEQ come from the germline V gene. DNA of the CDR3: TGTGCCAGCAGCCCAAGTAGCGGTATCCCGAATCATGAGCAGTTCTTC. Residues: CASSPSSGIPNHEQFF.

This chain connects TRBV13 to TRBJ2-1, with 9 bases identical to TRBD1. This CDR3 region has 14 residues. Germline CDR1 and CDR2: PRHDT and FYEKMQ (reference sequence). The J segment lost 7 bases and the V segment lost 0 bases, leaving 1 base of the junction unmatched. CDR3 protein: CASSLGDRGNEQFF. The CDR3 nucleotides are TGTGCCAGCAGCTTAGGGGACAGGGGTAATGAGCAGTTCTTC.

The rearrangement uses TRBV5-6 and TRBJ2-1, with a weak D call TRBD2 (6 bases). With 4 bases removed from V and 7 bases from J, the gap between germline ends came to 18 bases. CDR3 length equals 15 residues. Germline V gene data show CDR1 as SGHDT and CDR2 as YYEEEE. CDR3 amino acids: CASSLGRAGMNEQFF. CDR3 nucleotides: TGTGCCAGCAGCCTTGGACGAGCGGGTATGAATGAGCAGTTCTTC.

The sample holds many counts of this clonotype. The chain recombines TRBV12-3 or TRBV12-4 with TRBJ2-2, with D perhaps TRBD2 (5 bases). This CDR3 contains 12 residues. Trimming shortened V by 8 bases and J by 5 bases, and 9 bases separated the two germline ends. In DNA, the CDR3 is TGTGCCAGCCCCGGGGTGACCGGGGAGCTGTTTTTT. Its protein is CASPGVTGELFF.

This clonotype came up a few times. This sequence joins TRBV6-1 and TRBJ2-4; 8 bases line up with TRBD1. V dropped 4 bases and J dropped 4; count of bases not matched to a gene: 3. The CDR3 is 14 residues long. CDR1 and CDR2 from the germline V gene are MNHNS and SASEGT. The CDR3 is CASSGWTGKNIQYF. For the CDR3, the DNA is TGTGCCAGCAGTGGCTGGACAGGGAAAAACATTCAGTACTTC.

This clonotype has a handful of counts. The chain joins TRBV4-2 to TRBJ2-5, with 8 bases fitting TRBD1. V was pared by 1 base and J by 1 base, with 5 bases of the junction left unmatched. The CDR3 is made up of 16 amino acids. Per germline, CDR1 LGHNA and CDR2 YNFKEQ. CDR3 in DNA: TGTGCCAGCAGCCAAGGGGACAGGCACCTCCAAGAGACCCAGTACTTC. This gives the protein CASSQGDRHLQETQYF.

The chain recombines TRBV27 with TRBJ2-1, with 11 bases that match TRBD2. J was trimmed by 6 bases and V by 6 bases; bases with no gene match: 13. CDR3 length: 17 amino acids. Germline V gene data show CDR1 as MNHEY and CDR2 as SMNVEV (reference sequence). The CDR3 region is CASRISAGTSGFNEQFF. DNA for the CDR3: TGTGCCAGCAGAATCTCAGCCGGGACTAGCGGATTCAATGAGCAGTTCTTC.

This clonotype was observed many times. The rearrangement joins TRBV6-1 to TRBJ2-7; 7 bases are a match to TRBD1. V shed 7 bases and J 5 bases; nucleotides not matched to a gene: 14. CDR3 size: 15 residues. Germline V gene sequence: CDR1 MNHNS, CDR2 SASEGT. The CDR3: CASNLLGGPRDEQYF. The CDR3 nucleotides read TGTGCCAGCAACCTACTAGGGGGCCCCCGCGACGAGCAGTACTTC.

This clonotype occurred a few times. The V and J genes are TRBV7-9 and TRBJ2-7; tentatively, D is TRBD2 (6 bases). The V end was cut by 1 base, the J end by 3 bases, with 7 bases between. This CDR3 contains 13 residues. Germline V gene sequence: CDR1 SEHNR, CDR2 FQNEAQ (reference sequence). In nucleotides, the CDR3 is TGTGCCAGCAGCTTAGTGGGACTCTACGAGCAGTACTTC. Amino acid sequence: CASSLVGLYEQYF.

CDR3 in amino acids: CASSPLGTEGFYEQYF. CDR3 DNA sequence: TGTGCCAGCAGTCCTCTCGGGACGGAGGGATTCTACGAGCAGTACTTC. The genes are TRBV27 and TRBJ2-7, with D perhaps TRBD2 (6 bases). Between the trimmed V and J ends, which lost 5 bases and 3 bases, there was a span of 20 bases. This CDR3 is built from 16 residues. CDR1 is MNHEY and CDR2 is SMNVEV in the germline V gene (reference sequence).

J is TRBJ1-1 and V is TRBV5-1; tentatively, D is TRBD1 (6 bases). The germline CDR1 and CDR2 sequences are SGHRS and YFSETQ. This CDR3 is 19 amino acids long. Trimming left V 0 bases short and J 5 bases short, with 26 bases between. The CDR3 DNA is TGCGCCAGCAGCTTGGAGGCGGAATGGAGACCAGGGGATTGGACTGAAGCTTTCTTT. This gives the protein CASSLEAEWRPGDWTEAFF.

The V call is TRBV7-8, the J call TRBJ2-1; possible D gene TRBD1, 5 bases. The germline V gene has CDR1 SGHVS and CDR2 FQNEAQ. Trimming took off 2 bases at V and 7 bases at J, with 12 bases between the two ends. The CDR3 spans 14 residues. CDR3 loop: CASSLIQGRNEQFF. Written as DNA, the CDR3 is TGTGCCAGCAGCTTAATCCAGGGTCGTAATGAGCAGTTCTTC.

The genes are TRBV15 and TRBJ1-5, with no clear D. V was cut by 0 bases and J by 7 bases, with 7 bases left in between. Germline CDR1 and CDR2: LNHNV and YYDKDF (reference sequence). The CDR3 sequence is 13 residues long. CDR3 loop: CATSRDLGQPQHF. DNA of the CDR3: TGTGCCACCAGCAGAGATCTTGGACAGCCCCAGCATTTT.

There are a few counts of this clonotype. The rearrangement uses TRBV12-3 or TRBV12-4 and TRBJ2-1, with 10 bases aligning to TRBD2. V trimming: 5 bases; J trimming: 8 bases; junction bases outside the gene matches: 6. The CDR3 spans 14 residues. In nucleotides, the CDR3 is TGTGCCAGCAGTCCCGGGACTAGCGACCATGAGCAGTTCTTC. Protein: CASSPGTSDHEQFF.